This T cell receptor beta chain was retrieved from a study of cytomegalovirus exposure and HLA in healthy donors (dated by TCRdb to the late 2010s). Notes on the research overall: In an earlier analysis of approximately 500 of the donors, approximately 260 Gb of sequence data and 95 million to 130 million unique TCR beta sequences from about 179 million T cells were reported. About 300 gigabases of sequencing data and about 92 million unique TCR sequences made up an early release that covered several hundred HLA-typed donors. Among the roughly 400 genotyped donors, approximately 76% belonged to the genetic ancestry cluster associated with self-reported Caucasian donors. The study aimed to test whether signatures of past pathogen exposure could be identified by cataloging public T cell receptors. Using immunosequencing, the study profiled T cell repertoires from around 680 subjects and related those repertoires to cytomegalovirus serostatus. Besides the first cohort of some 670 subjects, a separate validation cohort made up of 90 to 150 different subjects was used. To predict cytomegalovirus infection status, the study brought together high-throughput TCR immunosequencing, statistical association of individual TCRs with disease status, and machine learning. In a later analysis, previously published TCR beta repertoires from about 640 donors were re-analyzed and high-resolution HLA genotyping was added so that TCR occurrence patterns could be studied. The later analysis used no new phenotypic data to find candidate immune exposures, relying instead on TCR beta sequences and their occurrence across donors. In an earlier analysis of a few hundred of the donors, high-throughput TCR beta sequencing was used to judge whether each TCR beta V gene segment behaved as functional or pseudogenic. Donor age, sex, ethnicity and CMV serostatus were collected together with the repertoire data. A later genetic analysis took genome-wide SNP genotypes for about three fifths of the 666 donors and used that subset as a discovery cohort. Every discovery cohort repertoire had been produced on one sequencing platform. HLA typing included class I and class II loci at four-digit resolution. The number of typed donors differed by locus: about 629-640 for A, B, C, DRB1 and DQB1; 500 to 550 for DQA1; 606 for DPA1; and roughly 450 for DPB1. A handful of DR-DQ haplotypes were handled as single units for association and clustering because linkage in the cohort was strong. On average, 235,054 unique TCR beta nucleotide sequences were sequenced per donor among a few hundred genotyped donors of the cohort, with 15% to 20% of those sequences being non-productive.

Library prep was done by the immunoSEQ multiplex PCR assay. A mixture of 60 forward primers for TCR Vbeta segments and 13 reverse primers for TCR Jbeta segments was used in the multiplex PCR. Amplification of the CDR3 region of rearranged TCR beta genes was performed with a multiplex PCR assay on genomic DNA. On the Illumina HiSeq System, the amplified TCR beta libraries were sequenced as 87-base-pair reads. On the study's bioinformatics: In a later analysis, some 80 million unique TCR beta chains were counted across the roughly 610 repertoires, and roughly 10 million of these chains were shared by at least two donors. To remove PCR and sequencing errors, raw reads were error-corrected and collapsed into unique sequences using a nearest-neighbor algorithm that merged closely related sequences. Alignment of CDR3 sequences to IMGT reference sequences was used to assign V, D and J gene segments. For a sequence to be retained, at least a six-nucleotide match to both a V gene segment and a J gene segment was required. A rearrangement was called productive if the CDR3 had no stop codons and remained in frame with V and J, and every other rearrangement was called non-productive. Following IMGT convention, CDR3 was defined as the stretch from the second conserved V-encoded cysteine to the conserved J-encoded phenylalanine. The earlier analysis of about 530 of the donors excluded any sequence lacking an unambiguous match to a single V gene segment. An earlier analysis of a few hundred of the donors called V segments functional above 56.7% productive rearrangements and segregating when the between-donor standard deviation exceeded 5%. A statistical classification framework was built to diagnose cytomegalovirus status from the catalog of TCR beta chain sequences. V and J gene assignment, in a later analysis, came from comparing TCR nucleotide sequences with IMGT/GENE-DB human TR gene sequences. A later analysis assigned CDR3 sequences and most-parsimonious VDJ recombination scenarios with the TCRdist pipeline. A later analysis defined each TCR beta chain by its CDR3 amino acid sequence plus V-gene family, and excluded reads lacking a unique V-gene family. As a way to deal with suspected cross-contamination and a sequencing artifact, a later analysis dropped 592 nucleotide sequences that were highly shared and had low generation probability. In a later analysis, a clonal expansion index was calculated for each public chain from normalized within-repertoire ranks of inferred template counts. A later analysis computed generation probabilities with a VDJ recombination model fitted to out-of-frame rearrangements, and checked the results against IGoR. A later analysis scored TCR-TCR, TCR-HLA and TCR-CMV co-occurrence with hypergeometric tests, applying a repertoire-size bias correction to TCR pairs. False discovery rates were estimated in a later analysis by permuting HLA or CMV assignments 20 times. In a later analysis, co-occurring TCRs were grouped using DBSCAN, and TCRdist sequence similarity was added for clustering within HLA-allele-positive subsets. Co-occurrence clustering excluded repertoires with fewer than 30,000 or more than 120,000 public chains, plus five with anomalous nucleotide sharing. In TCRdb, the immuneACCESS table is reduced to in-frame sequences with V and J assigned. These tables do not hold every clone; where another copy was compared, an unresolved V gene accounts for under half, and the others remain unexplained. That table is the source of V, J and clone size, and D and trimming were worked out from the DNA. The sample table holds around 40,000 clones, of which 70% to 80% were seen once. The ten biggest clones cover around 3.4% of the sample.

Summary of the overall study and its limitations: Because some donors lacked HLA typing at each locus, the association tests relied only on the typed subset. A later analysis found that TCR association rates varied across HLA loci, with DRB1 alleles showing the most associated TCRs and HLA-C alleles the fewest. The only immune exposure information available for the cohort was CMV serostatus. Most CMV-associated TCR beta chains appeared to be HLA-restricted in a later analysis, and the HLA associations seemed to be driven largely by CMV exposure. Sequencing depth was assumed to be roughly uniform across donors in the presence/absence analyses, though that assumption may not hold. Correlated functional status among segregating V segments might be attributable to linkage disequilibrium, but an unknown experimental factor could not be ruled out. Most TCR sequences were observed very rarely across donors, whereas some public TCRs were present in many individuals. The sequencing pipeline was judged likely to have produced a cluster of highly shared sequence variants as a technical artifact. In vitro tests confirmed that three of the cytomegalovirus-associated TCR beta chains recognize cytomegalovirus antigens. The cohort was sequenced for TCR beta chains only, and without alpha or paired-chain data the features that could be detected were limited. Cytomegalovirus status was reported to be diagnosed by the classifier with high specificity and sensitivity in both the original and validation cohorts. Assigning TCR associations to individual alleles was difficult when HLA alleles, especially DR and DQ, strongly co-occurred. In a later analysis, several top co-occurrence clusters were reported to appear linked to parvovirus B19, influenza, CMV and Epstein-Barr virus. Broadly in line with IMGT annotations, most TCR beta V segments showed up in productive rearrangements about 90% or about 30% of the time in an earlier analysis of a few hundred of the donors. A later genetic analysis reported fewer N-insertions in productive TCRs among donors in an Asian-associated ancestry cluster than the approximately 670-donor mean. Some IMGT-functional V segments, including TRBV6-2 and TRBV6-3, could not be told apart with the 87-base-pair reads, so those segments were excluded. A total of roughly 160 TCR beta chains were listed by the study as associated with cytomegalovirus. Compared with equally common non-associated chains, HLA-associated TCR beta chains in a later analysis were more clonally expanded and had lower generation probabilities. V-gene and J-gene trimming of TCR beta chains was associated with a missense DCLRE1C variant in a later genetic analysis, and the association was replicated in an independent cohort. A further reported finding was that TCR beta sequences accurately predicted the HLA-A and HLA-B alleles for most subjects in the first cohort. The authors suggested that the approach could potentially be generalized to other disease states and immunological phenotypes. Seventeen rarely observed V segments, including chromosome 9 orphons, were excluded from the earlier analysis of some 590 of the donors because counts were too low. At a false discovery rate of 0.05, a later analysis linked around 15,000 TCR beta sequences to specific HLA alleles.

Compared with germline, V lacks 2 bases and J lacks 2 bases; bases without a gene match: 7. Inclusive of the bounding cysteine and phenylalanine, the CDR3 is 16 residues long. Just the 48-base CDR3 DNA is kept, in frame starting at base 1. Reading the germline V gene gives CDR1 MNHNS and CDR2 SASEGT. This clone turned up a few times. It lacks a known antigen. No per-base quality is available; no much larger clone lies one base away. The cohort consisted of 650 to 700 healthy bone marrow donors. Cohort members were all nominally healthy when sampled, although unrecorded immune exposures were likely present. The donor was CMV seronegative and was included in the group of approximately 350 seronegative cohort members. A peripheral blood sample was collected from each donor, and TCR beta sequencing was performed on peripheral blood mononuclear cells. Genomic DNA was extracted from the blood cell samples with the Qiagen DNeasy Blood Extraction Kit.

Input material: PBMCs. Recombination connected TRBV6-1 to TRBJ2-5; 8 central nucleotides agree with TRBD2. This receptor was taken from a woman in her twenties or thirties in good health and CMV-seronegative. CDR3 region: CASSEQVSGTQETQYF. The DNA is as follows: TGTGCCAGCAGTGAACAAGTTAGCGGGACTCAAGAGACCCAGTACTTC.